Below are 7 T cell receptor beta chains sequenced from a single sample in a study of shared clonotypes between healthy human individuals. Sequencing used immunoSEQ multiplex PCR; TCRdb keeps in-frame clones, though not all of them. The sample records around 2.5 million clones, 93% being singletons. Sequences were obtained from naive CD4+ T cells from PBMCs. Documented subset: CD45RA+ positively selected. The receptors here all came from a man between 18 and 29 years old in good health. Some clones in this sample may be carry-over from other donors' samples.

V usage is TRBV9 and J usage is TRBJ2-5; D is uncertain. The J call may be in error: the DNA end matches TRBJ2-7 better. Germline CDR1 and CDR2: SGDLS and YYNGEE. This CDR3 is built from 14 residues. CDR3 region: CASSASFRYGEQYF. The CDR3 nucleotides read TGTGCCAGCAGCGCCTCCTTCCGGTACGGCGAGCAGTACTTC.

CDR3 nucleotide sequence: TGTGCCAGCAGCGCGGGACTAGCAGGTCCGGGGGCCAACGTCCTGACTTTC. Encoded protein: CASSAGLAGPGANVLTF. The chain couples TRBV9 to TRBJ2-6; TRBD2 matches 9 bases. J gave up 4 bases and V 3 bases, and 8 bases lay outside the gene matches. Germline V gene lookup returns CDR1 SGDLS and CDR2 YYNGEE. The CDR3 consists of 17 residues.

The sample holds a few counts of this clone. The rearrangement joins TRBV30 to TRBJ1-1; D gene ambiguous. The V end was cut by 0 bases, the J end by 9 bases, with 8 bases between. The CDR3 has 11 residues. CDR1 GTSNPN and CDR2 SVGIG come from the germline V gene (reference sequence). This chain's CDR3 is CAWSVLLKAFF. The CDR3 coding sequence is TGTGCCTGGAGTGTACTCTTGAAAGCTTTCTTT. Drawing the rest from reference TRBV30 and TRBJ1-1, the complete variable domain is SQTIHQWPATLVQPVGSPLSLECTVEGTSNPNLYWYRQAAGRGLQLLFYSVGIGQISSEVPQNLSASRPQDRQFILSSKKLLLSDSGFYLCAWSVLLKAFFGQGTRLTVV.

Comment on this clone: The sample has other DNA sequences that encode this CDR3 too. The chain is built from TRBV19 and TRBJ1-5; 7 bases agree with TRBD1. With V trimmed by 1 base and J by 5 bases, 2 bases remained unmatched. The CDR3 contains 14 residues. From germline, CDR1 is LNHDA and CDR2 SQIVND (reference sequence). In DNA, the CDR3 is TGTGCCAGTAGTATAGTCAGGGGGGATCAGCCCCAGCATTTT. Amino acids: CASSIVRGDQPQHF.

The chain uses TRBV6-5 and TRBJ2-2, with D possibly matching TRBD1 (5 bases). The V end was cut by 0 bases, the J end by 6 bases, with 14 bases between. This CDR3 contains 16 residues. Germline V CDR1 and CDR2: MNHEY, SVGAGI. This chain's CDR3 is CASSYSHRGGAGELFF. CDR3 nucleotides: TGTGCCAGCAGTTACTCGCATAGGGGTGGGGCCGGGGAGCTGTTTTTT.

The chain has TRBV5-1 and TRBJ2-1, with a weak D call TRBD1 (5 bases). This CDR3 has 16 residues. V lost 0 bases, J lost 2 bases, and 12 bases lay in between. Germline CDR1 SGHRS, CDR2 YFSETQ. As DNA, the CDR3 is TGCGCCAGCAGCTTGGGTTTTACAGGTACCTACAATGAGCAGTTCTTC. It translates to CASSLGFTGTYNEQFF.

This clone was found once. V gene TRBV5-6 combines with J gene TRBJ2-2; D is perhaps TRBD1 (6 bases). Germline V gene sequence: CDR1 SGHDT, CDR2 YYEEEE. The CDR3 runs 15 residues. Trimming cost V 6 bases and J 0 bases, with 12 bases left between them. The CDR3 region is CASTPGVANTGELFF. In DNA form, the CDR3 reads TGTGCCAGCACCCCAGGGGTGGCGAACACCGGGGAGCTGTTTTTT.